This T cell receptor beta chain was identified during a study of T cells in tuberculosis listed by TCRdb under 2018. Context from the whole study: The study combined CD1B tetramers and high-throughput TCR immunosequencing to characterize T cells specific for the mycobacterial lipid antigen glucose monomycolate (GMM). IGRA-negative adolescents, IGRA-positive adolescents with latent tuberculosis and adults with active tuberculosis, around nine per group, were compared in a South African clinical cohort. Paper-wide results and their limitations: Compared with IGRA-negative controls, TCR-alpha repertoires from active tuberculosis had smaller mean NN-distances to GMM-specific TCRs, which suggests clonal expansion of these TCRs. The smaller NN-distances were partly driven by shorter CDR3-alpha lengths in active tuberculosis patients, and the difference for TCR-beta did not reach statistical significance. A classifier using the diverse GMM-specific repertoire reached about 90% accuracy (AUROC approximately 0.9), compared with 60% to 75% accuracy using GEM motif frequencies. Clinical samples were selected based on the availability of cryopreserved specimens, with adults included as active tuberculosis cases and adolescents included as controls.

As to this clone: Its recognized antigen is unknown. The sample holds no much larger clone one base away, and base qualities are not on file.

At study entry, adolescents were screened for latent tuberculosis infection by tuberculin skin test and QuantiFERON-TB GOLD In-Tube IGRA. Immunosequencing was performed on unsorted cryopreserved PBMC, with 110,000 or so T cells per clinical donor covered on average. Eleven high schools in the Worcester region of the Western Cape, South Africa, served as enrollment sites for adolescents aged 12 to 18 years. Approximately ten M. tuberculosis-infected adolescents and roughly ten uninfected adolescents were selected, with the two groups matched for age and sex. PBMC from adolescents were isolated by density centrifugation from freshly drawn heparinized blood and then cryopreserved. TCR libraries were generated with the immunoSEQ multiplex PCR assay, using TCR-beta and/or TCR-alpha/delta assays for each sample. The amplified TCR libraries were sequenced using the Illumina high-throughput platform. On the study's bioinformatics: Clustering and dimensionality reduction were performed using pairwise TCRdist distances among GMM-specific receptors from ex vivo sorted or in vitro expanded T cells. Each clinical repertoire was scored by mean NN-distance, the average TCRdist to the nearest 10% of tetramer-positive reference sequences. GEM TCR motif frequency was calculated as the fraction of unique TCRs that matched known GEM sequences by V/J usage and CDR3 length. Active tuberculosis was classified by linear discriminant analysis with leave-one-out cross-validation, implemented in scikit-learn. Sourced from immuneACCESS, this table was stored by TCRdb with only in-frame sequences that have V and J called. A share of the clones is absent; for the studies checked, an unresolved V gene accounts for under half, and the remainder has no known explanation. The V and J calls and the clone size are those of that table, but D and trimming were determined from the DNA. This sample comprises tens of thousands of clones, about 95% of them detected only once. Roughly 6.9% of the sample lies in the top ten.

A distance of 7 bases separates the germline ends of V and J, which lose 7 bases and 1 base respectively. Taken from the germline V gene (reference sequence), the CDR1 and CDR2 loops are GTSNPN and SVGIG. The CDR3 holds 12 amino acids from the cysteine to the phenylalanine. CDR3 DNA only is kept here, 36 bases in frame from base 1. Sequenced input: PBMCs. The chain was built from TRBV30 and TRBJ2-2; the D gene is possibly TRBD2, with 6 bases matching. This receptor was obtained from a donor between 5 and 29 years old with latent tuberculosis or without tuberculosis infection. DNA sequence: TGTGCCTACGGGGGGAACACCGGGGAGCTGTTTTTT. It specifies CAYGGNTGELFF.